Listed below are T cell receptor beta chains from one sample, sequenced in a study of blood T cell repertoires in COVID-19. Here immunoSEQ multiplex PCR was the method, and the copy in TCRdb shows in-frame clones only, minus some. In the table there are around 280,000 clones, 90% of which are singletons. The sample taken for sequencing was PBMCs or T cells enriched from blood (not recorded which). All receptors derive from a woman aged 18-29 years with acute COVID-19. The CDR3 runs from the conserved cysteine through the conserved F or W. Rows may omit the clone size; those that give it use once, few, many or a size class.

v_gene	abundance	j_gene	CDR3aa
TRBV2	-	TRBJ1-2	CASTEQGNYGYTF
TRBV3-1/TRBV3-2	-	TRBJ2-6	CASSQVPAGFSGANVLTF
TRBV9	-	TRBJ1-2	CASSVTTNYGYTF
TRBV7-9	-	TRBJ2-7	CASRPPGAGYEQYF
TRBV28	-	TRBJ2-3	CASTQGSGIPTDTQYF
TRBV7-2	-	TRBJ2-5	CASSSNARVETQYF
TRBV28	once	TRBJ1-1	CASSSQQWRNTEAFF
TRBV7-2	once	TRBJ2-1	CASSLGGGHVYNEQFF
TRBV18	-	TRBJ2-5	CASSPYLGEETQYF
TRBV7-8	-	TRBJ1-5	CASSASTGTALYSNQPQHF
TRBV29-1	-	TRBJ2-1	CSVQLLAGGPGNEQFF
TRBV18	-	TRBJ1-2	CASSTSDRGNYGYTF
TRBV9	-	TRBJ1-4	CASSAGNGRNEKLFF
TRBV6-2/TRBV6-3	-	TRBJ2-7	CASSSTGGAGREQYF
TRBV6-5	-	TRBJ1-1	CASSYSVLLSNTEAFF
TRBV7-2	-	TRBJ2-5	CASSLGTSGTETQYF
TRBV28	few	TRBJ2-7	CASSRGQIPYEQYF
TRBV10-1	-	TRBJ2-6	CASMETTGSGANVLTF
TRBV7-2	-	TRBJ1-1	CASSPWTGGTEAFF
TRBV3-1/TRBV3-2	-	TRBJ2-3	CASSQEGTGGTDTQYF
TRBV3-1/TRBV3-2	-	TRBJ1-2	CASSSANRVGGSGYTF
TRBV30	-	TRBJ2-3	CAWSDGSSDTQYF
TRBV2	-	TRBJ2-7	CASRNHRGFDEQYF
TRBV15	once	TRBJ1-3	CATSRDRSPLSSGNTIYF
TRBV6-5	-	TRBJ1-1	CASSYTVTAQNTEAFF
TRBV7-8	-	TRBJ2-7	CASSFQSEQYF
TRBV6-5	-	TRBJ1-2	CASSSVPAANGYTF